This T cell receptor (beta chain) is drawn from a study of T cell responses to AZD1222 COVID-19 vaccine. Study-level findings and limits: Donor demographics were predominantly white British with a female majority; clonal diversity may be underestimated. Sampling captured repertoires only after the peak T cell response. Baseline seropositivity characterized only a handful of AZD1222 recipients. Spike regions recognized by vaccine-associated CD4 TCRs spanned the protein, led by 160-218 and 743-854.

As for this clone: Its antigen is unknown.

Assay used: immunoSEQ multiplex PCR; TCRdb lists only in-frame clones, some missing. The sample has fewer than 30,000 clones; over 90% are singletons. V lost 6 bases, J lost 0 bases, and 13 bases lay in between. Germline loops: CDR1 MNHEY, CDR2 SVGEGT. The CDR3 consists of 15 residues. The sequence was obtained from an adult in good health. The V and J genes are TRBV6-2 or TRBV6-3 and TRBJ2-3; no definite D call. Sample: peripheral blood, taken on day 0 of AZD1222 vaccination. CDR3 bases: TGTGCCAGCAGCTTCTCCATTTCCAGCACAGATACGCAGTATTTT. Amino acid sequence: CASSFSISSTDTQYF.